These T cell receptor beta chains were read from a single sample in a study of OX40 agonist ivuxolimab in advanced cancers. Assay: immunoSEQ multiplex PCR; the TCRdb copy retains only in-frame clones and omits some. In the table there are 75,000 to 95,000 clones, about 91% of which are singletons. The sequencing used CD4+ or CD8+ T cells sorted from blood, collected in a trial of the OX40 agonist ivuxolimab. Receptors were obtained from an adult with an advanced solid tumor such as melanoma, head and neck, liver or kidney cancer. Both conserved end residues are part of each CDR3. D genes are given only for firm matches. Expanded clones get a size class; other rows say once, few or many, or leave the size out.

J gene	D gene	clone size	V gene	CDR3 DNA	CDR3 protein
TRBJ2-3	NA	NA	TRBV10-3	TGTGCCATCGGCATACTAGGGGGCACAGATACGCAGTATTTT	CAIGILGGTDTQYF
TRBJ2-1	TRBD1	NA	TRBV6-5	TGTGCCAGCAGTCGGGACAGGGGGGGAGAGGAGTTCTTC	CASSRDRGGEEFF
TRBJ2-7	NA	NA	TRBV5-1	TGCGCCAGCAGCTTGGAGACGGGAAGGTACGAGCAGTACTTC	CASSLETGRYEQYF
TRBJ2-1	NA	NA	TRBV2	TGTGCCAGCAGGTGGTACAATGAGCAGTTCTTC	CASRWYNEQFF
TRBJ1-3	NA	NA	TRBV6-6	TGTGCCAGCAGTTCGGGGAGCTCTGGAAACACCATATATTTT	CASSSGSSGNTIYF
TRBJ1-1	NA	NA	TRBV6-6	TGTGCCAGCAGTACCAACCGGGACGGCGAAGCTTTCTTT	CASSTNRDGEAFF
TRBJ1-2	NA	NA	TRBV5-1	TGCGCCAGCAGCTTGGATTCAGGGAACTATGGCTACACCTTC	CASSLDSGNYGYTF
TRBJ1-2	NA	NA	TRBV7-2	TGTGCCAGCAGCTTAGGCATAACTAACTATGGCTACACCTTC	CASSLGITNYGYTF
TRBJ1-1	NA	NA	TRBV4-1	TGCGCCAGCAGTCCCATGAGCCCGAGGGGAACTGAAGCTTTCTTT	CASSPMSPRGTEAFF
TRBJ2-7	NA	NA	TRBV5-1	TGCGCCAGCAGCTTGGTTTGGGGGGGCGGAGTCGGCTACGAGCAGTACTTC	CASSLVWGGGVGYEQYF
TRBJ2-6	TRBD1	NA	TRBV5-4	TGTGCCAGCAGCTTACAGGGGAGCTCTGGGGCCAACGTCCTGACTTTC	CASSLQGSSGANVLTF
TRBJ1-1	NA	once	TRBV19	TGTGCCAGTAGTTCGGACAGTCCCCCTATTAACACTGAAGCTTTCTTT	CASSSDSPPINTEAFF
TRBJ2-3	TRBD2	NA	TRBV9	TGTGCCAGCAGCGTAGGTGGGACTAGCGGGGGGGCCTGGGATACGCAGTATTTT	CASSVGGTSGGAWDTQYF
TRBJ2-2	NA	NA	TRBV2	TGTGCCAGCAGTGAAGGCGGGGCGAACACCGGGGAGCTGTTTTTT	CASSEGGANTGELFF
TRBJ2-1	NA	NA	TRBV7-3	TGTGCCAGCAGCTTAACCAGGGCGCGCAATGAGCAGTTCTTC	CASSLTRARNEQFF
TRBJ1-1	TRBD1	few	TRBV14	TGTGCCAGCAGCCAACCAGGGGGCGGAACTGAAGCTTTCTTT	CASSQPGGGTEAFF
TRBJ2-3	TRBD1	NA	TRBV6-1	TGTGCCAGCAGTGCCGGGACAGGGACCGAGGGCACAGATACGCAGTATTTT	CASSAGTGTEGTDTQYF
TRBJ2-7	TRBD2	once	TRBV5-1	TGCGCCAGCAGCTTGGGGGAGGTATCGGTCGCGGGAGTTTCTTCCTACGAGCAGTACTTC	CASSLGEVSVAGVSSYEQYF
TRBJ2-1	TRBD2	NA	TRBV18	TGTGCCAGCTCACCAGGGACTAGCGGGAGCCTACCGAGCAATGAGCAGTTCTTC	CASSPGTSGSLPSNEQFF
TRBJ1-4	TRBD1	NA	TRBV19	TGTGCCAGTAGTCTTCGACAGGGCCGTAGTGAAAAACTGTTTTTT	CASSLRQGRSEKLFF
TRBJ2-7	NA	NA	TRBV5-4	TGTGCCAGCAGCTTCGGGGGACAGAACTACGAGCAGTACTTC	CASSFGGQNYEQYF
TRBJ1-1	NA	NA	TRBV19	TGTGCCAGTAGTACCCAATCGGGACAAGAAGCTTTCTTT	CASSTQSGQEAFF
TRBJ1-2	NA	NA	TRBV10-3	TGTGCCATCAGTGCGACAGTTAACTATGGCTACACCTTC	CAISATVNYGYTF
TRBJ2-7	TRBD2	NA	TRBV5-4	TGTGCCAGCAGCTCCGGGCTAGCGGCCTCCTACGAGCAGTACTTC	CASSSGLAASYEQYF
TRBJ2-3	TRBD1	NA	TRBV5-6	TGTGCCAGCAGCTTGGAAGTTTGGGGACAGGGGGGATATACGCAGTATTTT	CASSLEVWGQGGYTQYF
TRBJ1-2	NA	NA	TRBV5-6	TGTGCCAGCAGCTTAGCGAGGGATGGCTACACCTTC	CASSLARDGYTF
TRBJ2-3	NA	NA	TRBV6-1	TGTGCCAGCAGTGAGGGGGGAGATACGCAGTATTTT	CASSEGGDTQYF
TRBJ1-5	NA	once	TRBV5-5	TGTGCCAGCAGCTTGCGCGAGGGGGGTAGGGTTACTCAGCCCCAGCATTTT	CASSLREGGRVTQPQHF
TRBJ1-4	TRBD1	few	TRBV27	TGTGCCAGCAGTTTATGGGACAGGGAGGAACTGTTTTTT	CASSLWDREELFF
TRBJ1-4	TRBD1	NA	TRBV5-6	TGTGCCAGCAGCTTGGGTGACAGGGGGCTGGGAAAAACTGTTTTT	CASSLGDRGLGKTVF
TRBJ2-3	TRBD1	NA	TRBV7-9	TGTGCCAGCAGCTTAGTGGCAGCTGGGACAGACACGCAGTATTTT	CASSLVAAGTDTQYF
TRBJ1-3	NA	NA	TRBV19	TGTGCCAGTAGTATACGGGTTCGGTCTGGAAACACCATATATTTT	CASSIRVRSGNTIYF
TRBJ2-3	NA	NA	TRBV9	TGTGCCAGCAGCTCAGACGGGTGGAACACAGATACGCAGTATTTT	CASSSDGWNTDTQYF
TRBJ1-1	NA	few	TRBV2	TGTGCCAGCAGTGATGACACTGAAGCTTTCTTT	CASSDDTEAFF
TRBJ2-3	TRBD2	NA	TRBV6-6	TGTGCCAGCAGTAATACCCCTGGACTAGCCACAGATACGCAGTATTTT	CASSNTPGLATDTQYF
TRBJ1-1	NA	once	TRBV5-1	TGCGCCAGCAGCTTGGGACCGGGGCTGAACACTGAAGCTTTCTTT	CASSLGPGLNTEAFF
TRBJ1-4	NA	NA	TRBV7-9	TGTGCCAGCAGCTCGCAGGGTGCAACTAATGAAAAACTGTTTTTT	CASSSQGATNEKLFF
TRBJ2-5	NA	once	TRBV20-1	TGCAGTGCTAGGGTTTGGGAGACCCAGTACTTC	CSARVWETQYF
TRBJ2-1	NA	NA	TRBV6-6	TGTGCCAGCAGTCCGGCGGAAGAGCAGTTCTTC	CASSPAEEQFF
TRBJ1-2	NA	many	TRBV12-5	TGTGCTAGTGGTTTGGACCACTATGGCTACACCTTC	CASGLDHYGYTF
TRBJ2-2	NA	NA	TRBV7-9	TGTGCCAGCAGCTTAGCCGGGGAGCTGTTTTTT	CASSLAGELFF
TRBJ2-3	NA	once	TRBV11-3	TGTGCCAGCAGCTTAGGAGACGGACAATCAGATACGCAGTATTTT	CASSLGDGQSDTQYF
TRBJ2-1	NA	NA	TRBV6-5	TGTGCCAGCAGTTTTCGGACTGGCAGTGGGGGGAATGAGCAGTTCTTC	CASSFRTGSGGNEQFF
TRBJ2-5	NA	NA	TRBV2	TGTGCCACCTCACGGGGGCTCCAAGAGACCCAGTACTTC	CATSRGLQETQYF
TRBJ2-3	NA	NA	TRBV18	TGTGCCAGCTCTTCGACAGATACGCAGTATTTT	CASSSTDTQYF
TRBJ2-7	TRBD2	NA	TRBV18	TGTGCCAGCTCACCAGGACTAGCGGGACTACGGGAGCAGTACTTC	CASSPGLAGLREQYF
TRBJ2-3	NA	NA	TRBV30	TGTGCCTGGGGCAGTGGAACAGATACGCAGTATTTT	CAWGSGTDTQYF
TRBJ2-1	TRBD1	NA	TRBV29-1	TGCAGCGTGGACCCGGGACAGGGGCCCGATGAGCAGTTCTTC	CSVDPGQGPDEQFF